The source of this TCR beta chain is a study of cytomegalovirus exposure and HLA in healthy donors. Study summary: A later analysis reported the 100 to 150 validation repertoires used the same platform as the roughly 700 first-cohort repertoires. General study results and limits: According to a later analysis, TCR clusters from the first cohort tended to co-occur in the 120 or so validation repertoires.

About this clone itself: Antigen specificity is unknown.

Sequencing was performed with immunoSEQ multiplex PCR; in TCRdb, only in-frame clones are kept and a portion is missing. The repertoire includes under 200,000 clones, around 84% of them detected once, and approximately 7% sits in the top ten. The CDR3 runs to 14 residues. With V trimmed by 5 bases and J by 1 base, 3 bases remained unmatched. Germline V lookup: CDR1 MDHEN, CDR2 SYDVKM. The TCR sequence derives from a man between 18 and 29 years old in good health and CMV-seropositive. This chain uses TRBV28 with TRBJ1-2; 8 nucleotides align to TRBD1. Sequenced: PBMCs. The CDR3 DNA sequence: TGTGCCAGCAGTCCAGGGGGCAATAACTATGGCTACACCTTC. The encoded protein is CASSPGGNNYGYTF.